This passage covers 16 T cell receptor beta chains from one sample sequenced in a study of molecular identifiers for immune sequencing clone quantification (dated by TCRdb to the late 2010s). The library was made by PCR. Instrument on record: Illumina HiSeq 4000. The public reads were reprocessed in TCRdb via fastp at Q25 and MiXCR, keeping in-frame beta chains. Every distinct CDR3 protein forms one entry, paired with its most common genes and DNA. The sample data list approximately 63,000 distinct CDR3 sequences, and about a fifth of these were observed just once. About 1.5% of the sample is in the top ten clones. The sequencing input was naive CD8+ T cells from blood, with Jurkat cell RNA spiked in. The sample's cell subset or site label, decoded: FACS-sorted CD8+CD4-CCR7+CD45RA+ naive T cells. The source is a human donor in good health. Some libraries in this study had Jurkat cell RNA spiked in.

With respect to this clonotype: A much larger clone sits a single nucleotide away, making a read error possible. This rearrangement joins TRBV4-2 to TRBJ1-2; TRBD1 aligns across 7 bases. CDR1 LGHNA and CDR2 YNFKEQ come from the germline V gene. This CDR3 comprises 15 residues. CDR3 sequence (DNA): TGTGTCAGCAGCCAGGTTCAGGGGGGAAACTATGGCTACACCTTC. Residues: CVSSQVQGGNYGYTF.

There are many counts of this clonotype. The rearrangement joins TRBV23-1 to TRBJ2-1; TRBD1 matches at 9 bases. TRBV23-1 is an ORF; its function is uncertain. This CDR3 has 17 amino acids. J gave up 5 bases and V 3 bases, and 11 bases lay outside the gene matches. CDR3 sequence: CASSHDLRTGAHNEQFF. DNA for the CDR3: TGCGCCAGCAGTCATGATTTGAGGACAGGGGCCCACAATGAGCAGTTCTTC.

This clonotype was recorded many times. The V and J genes are TRBV7-8 and TRBJ2-1; the match to TRBD2 covers 13 bases. CDR1 SGHVS and CDR2 FQNEAQ come from the germline V gene. The CDR3 spans 16 residues. With V trimmed by 5 bases and J by 7 bases, 8 bases remained unmatched. Here the CDR3 reads CASSAGLAGVVNEQFF. The CDR3 nucleotides read TGTGCCAGCAGCGCCGGACTAGCGGGAGTGGTGAATGAGCAGTTCTTC. The variable domain in full, completed from reference TRBV7-8 and TRBJ2-1, reads GAGVSQSPRYKVAKRGQDVALRCDPISGHVSLFWYQQALGQGPEFLTYFQNEAQLDKSGLPSDRFFAERPEGSVSTLKIQRTQQEDSAVYLCASSAGLAGVVNEQFFGPGTRLTVL.

This clonotype occurred many times. This chain uses TRBV28 with TRBJ2-7; D is unresolved. The CDR3 contains 13 residues. V was trimmed by 8 bases and J by 2 bases, leaving 13 bases between them. The germline CDR1 and CDR2 sequences are MDHEN and SYDVKM. In DNA form, the CDR3 reads TGTGCCAGCGCGGTAGGGCTAGCCTACGAGCAGTACTTC. It codes for CASAVGLAYEQYF.

Points on this clonotype: A clone one base away is much larger, so this may be a read error. The chain recombines TRBV6-5 with TRBJ2-7, with D perhaps TRBD2 (6 bases). Trimming took 7 bases from V and 2 from J, leaving 12 bases between them. CDR1 and CDR2 (germline): MNHEY, SVGAGI. The CDR3 has 13 residues. The CDR3 DNA reads TGTGCCAGCACGCGGGACCCTACCTACGAGCAGTACTTC. Protein sequence: CASTRDPTYEQYF.

The sample holds many counts of this clonotype. This chain links TRBV12-3 or TRBV12-4 with TRBJ2-2, with TRBD1 matching over 11 bases. Germline trimming cut 4 bases from V and 7 bases from J; bases unmatched to any gene: 8. The CDR3 runs 16 residues. The CDR3 loop reads CASSSPGQGVIGELFF. For the CDR3, the DNA is TGTGCCAGCAGTTCCCCGGGACAGGGGGTGATCGGGGAGCTGTTTTTT.

The rearrangement links TRBV11-3 to TRBJ2-1; 10 nucleotides line up with TRBD2. CDR3 length: 16 residues. With V trimmed by 6 bases and J by 6 bases, 11 bases remained unmatched. Per germline, CDR1 SGHNT and CDR2 YENEEA. This CDR3 reads CASRPLEREGVNEQFF. For the CDR3, the DNA is TGTGCCAGCAGACCTTTAGAGCGGGAGGGGGTCAATGAGCAGTTCTTC. The variable domain in full, completed from reference TRBV11-3 and TRBJ2-1, reads EAGVVQSPRYKIIEKKQPVAFWCNPISGHNTLYWYLQNLGQGPELLIRYENEEAVDDSQLPKDRFSAERLKGVDSTLKIQPAELGDSAVYLCASRPLEREGVNEQFFGPGTRLTVL.

The chain joins TRBV19 to TRBJ1-1; D unresolved. This CDR3 is built from 13 residues. Looked up from germline, CDR1 is LNHDA and CDR2 is SQIVND (reference sequence). V was clipped by 9 bases and J by 0 bases, with 11 bases between them. The CDR3 region has the DNA TGTGCCAGCACCGTGTCCGTGAACACTGAAGCTTTCTTT. Translating it yields CASTVSVNTEAFF. Looking up the rest from reference TRBV19 and TRBJ1-1 gives the full variable domain: DGGITQSPKYLFRKEGQNVTLSCEQNLNHDAMYWYRQDPGQGLRLIYYSQIVNDFQKGDIAEGYSVSREKKESFPLTVTSAQKNPTAFYLCASTVSVNTEAFFGQGTRLTVV.

The chain combines TRBV20-1 with TRBJ2-2; 8 bases align to TRBD2. The length of the CDR3 is 15 residues. Per the germline V gene, CDR1 is DFQATT and CDR2 is SNEGSKA (reference sequence). V lost 5 bases, J lost 5 bases, and 10 bases stayed unmatched. For the CDR3, the DNA is TGCAGTGCTCCCGGACCGGGACTAGTAACCGGGGAGCTGTTTTTT. Protein: CSAPGPGLVTGELFF.

In this sample, this clonotype turned up many times. V and J are TRBV4-1 and TRBJ2-7; 12 bases align to TRBD2. The CDR3 totals 15 residues. V dropped 0 bases and J dropped 12; count of bases not matched to a gene: 9. Germline V gene lookup returns CDR1 MGHRA and CDR2 YSYEKL. The CDR3 DNA sequence: TGCGCCAGCAGCCAAGAGGGCGGACTAGCGGGATTAGTGTACTTC. This encodes CASSQEGGLAGLVYF.

This chain uses TRBV12-3 or TRBV12-4 with TRBJ2-6, with D possibly TRBD1 on 6 matching bases. V was clipped by 5 bases and J by 2 bases, with 10 bases between them. The CDR3 sequence is 15 residues long. This CDR3 reads CASSVTGPGANVLTF. The CDR3 DNA reads as TGTGCCAGCAGTGTGACAGGCCCTGGGGCCAACGTCCTGACTTTC.

At least ten counts were recorded for this clonotype. The V call is TRBV28, the J call TRBJ1-1; 10 nucleotides align to TRBD1. The CDR3 has 13 residues. The trim removed 7 bases at V and 6 bases at J, leaving 5 bases unmatched. Germline loops: CDR1 MDHEN, CDR2 SYDVKM. The CDR3 sequence is CASKRDRGPEAFF. The CDR3 DNA sequence: TGTGCCAGCAAGCGGGACAGGGGCCCTGAAGCTTTCTTT.

There are many counts of this clonotype. The V call is TRBV28, the J call TRBJ1-5, with D perhaps TRBD1 (5 bases). CDR1 and CDR2 from the germline V gene are MDHEN and SYDVKM. The V end lost 1 base, the J end lost 5 bases, and 12 bases lay between the germline ends. There are 15 residues in the CDR3. The chain's CDR3 is CASSLSGTDDQPQHF. The CDR3 nucleotides read TGTGCCAGCAGTTTATCCGGGACGGACGATCAGCCCCAGCATTTT.

This clonotype occurred a few times. The gene calls are TRBV12-3 or TRBV12-4 and TRBJ1-1; D ambiguous. The CDR3 runs 14 residues. The ends were cut back, 4 bases at V and 4 bases at J, with 13 bases in the middle. The CDR3 bases are TGTGCCAGCAGTTATACTTCGGCGGGCACTGAAGCTTTCTTT. Its translation: CASSYTSAGTEAFF.

This clonotype showed up many times. For the CDR3, the DNA is TGTGCCAGCTCACTTAGCGGGAGCACAGATACGCAGTATTTT. Translation gives CASSLSGSTDTQYF. The V call is TRBV5-4, the J call TRBJ2-3, with TRBD2 matching over 7 bases. J gave up 0 bases and V 7 bases, and 5 bases lay outside the gene matches. The CDR3 loop spans 14 amino acids. The germline V gene encodes CDR1 SGHNT and CDR2 YYREEE (reference sequence).

This clonotype was counted many times. The CDR3 loop reads CAWSVRTGWEQYF. In DNA, the CDR3 is TGTGCCTGGAGTGTTCGGACAGGTTGGGAGCAGTACTTC. This chain uses TRBV30 with TRBJ2-7, with 7 nucleotides matching TRBD1. CDR1 and CDR2 (germline): GTSNPN, SVGIG (reference sequence). This CDR3 spans 13 amino acids. Losses at the gene ends were 0 bases for V and 7 bases for J; bases not matched to a gene: 6.